The present T cell receptor beta chain was sequenced within a study of CD8+CD57+ T cells in acquired aplastic anemia. At the level of the study: DNA from sorted CD4+ and CD8+ cells averaged roughly 3.2 ug.

This clonotype was recorded many times. Its matching antigen is unknown. Broader study findings: Patients and healthy controls showed no significant CD8+ Simpson's diversity difference.

TCR beta VDJ and CDR3 profiles were obtained from a genomic DNA template. TCRdb processed the reads anew with MiXCR; each CDR3 protein has one entry. The sample has about 210,000 distinct CDR3 sequences; approximately 60% are singletons. The sample comprised sorted CD4+, CD8+, or CD8+CD57+ T cells (not recorded which) from PBMCs. This clonotype was sampled from a human donor in good health.

CDR3 sequence reads: CASSQEQGFAQYF. The CDR3 DNA reads as TGTGCCAGCAGCCAAGAGCAGGGGTTTGCGCAGTATTTT. The chain has TRBV7-9 and TRBJ2-3; D is perhaps TRBD1 (6 bases). This CDR3 is 13 amino acids long. The germline V gene encodes CDR1 SEHNR and CDR2 FQNEAQ (reference sequence). Deletions cut 5 bases from V and 10 bases from J, with 16 bases between.